The TCR beta chain under discussion was sequenced for a study of T cell responses to AZD1222 COVID-19 vaccine (dated by TCRdb to about 2021). Describing the broader study: AZD1222 recipients given second doses at about 4 weeks or at about 12 weeks were pooled, since spike-specific TCR depth and breadth were not found to differ between the two schedules. TCR sequencing was performed for some 250 trial participants, of whom about 200 were given two doses of AZD1222 and around 25 were given two doses of MenACWY control vaccine. Trial participants were enrolled by age into subgroups of 18-55, 56-69 and 70-plus years, and 148, 28 and 57 TCR-sequenced participants, respectively, were included in these subgroups. Paper-wide results and their limitations: Spike-specific TCR breadth and depth rose significantly after two AZD1222 doses compared with day 0 and with MenACWY recipients. Because no day 14 peak-response samples were available, the repertoires could be characterized only after the peak T cell response. In the small 56-69-year group, the increase in depth fell short of significance, most likely because of low power. Conclusions about previously exposed vaccinees are limited, since just five or six AZD1222 recipients were seropositive for SARS-CoV-2 at baseline. Reportedly, close to half of the unique spike-specific TCRs recognized epitopes lying outside the regions that are mutated in the B.1.351 and B.1.1.7 variants. The vaccine-associated CD4 TCRs covered the entire spike protein, and the dominant responses fell in regions 160-218 and 743-854. Participants were mostly white British and included more females than males, and it was suggested by the authors that clonal diversity may have been underestimated.

Interpreted using the paper, the time point label stands for: baseline before first vaccination. Vaccinee samples were obtained from the UK trials COV001 and COV002, which included a single-blind randomized controlled phase 2/3 trial of AZD1222 (ChAdOx1 nCoV-19) in healthy adults. Trial participant PBMC samples were collected at day 0 and day 28 after the second dose for TCRbeta chain sequencing. Measured from the cysteine to the phenylalanine, the CDR3 is 17 residues long. The only DNA kept is the CDR3, 51 bases in frame from the first base. V lost 0 bases and J lost 6 bases, and the count of bases not matched to a germline gene is 8. Via the germline V gene, CDR1 is KGHSH and CDR2 LQKENI. As concerns this clone: There is no known antigen for this receptor. Base-call qualities are not available, and no considerably larger clone is one nucleotide away.

The CDR3 regions of human TCRbeta chains were subjected to immunosequencing. From the authors' description of their analysis: TCRs in the repertoires were matched against a reference library of SARS-CoV-2-specific TCRs that had been generated with the MIRA antigen-specificity platform. Breadth meant the fraction of unique TCRs that were SARS-CoV-2-associated, whereas depth meant the fraction of total T cells that were SARS-CoV-2-associated. Each spike-specific TCR was assigned to its reactive spike region and to a CD4 or CD8 class using the MIRA data. Log10-transformed breadth and depth values were compared by one-way ANOVA with Sidak's multiple comparisons tests. Here the immuneACCESS table is served through TCRdb, limited to in-frame sequences with V and J called. Missing clones are a known gap in these copies; in checked studies unresolved V genes cover under half, and the rest lacks a known reason. The DNA was the basis for D and trimming; V, J and clone size are from that table. This sample comprises 90,000 to 150,000 clones, about nine tenths of them detected only once. Around 2.4% of the sample comes from the top ten.

The TCR comes from an adult in good health. Rearrangement joined TRBV18 to TRBJ1-4; 9 middle bases align to TRBD1. This specimen was peripheral blood, taken on day 0 of AZD1222 vaccination. The nucleotides read TGTGCCAGCTCACCACCGGGGACAGGGAGGTCGTATGAAAAACTGTTTTTT. Its protein is CASSPPGTGRSYEKLFF.